The source of this T cell receptor beta chain is a study of response to subunit inactivated influenza vaccine. Findings of the study overall: Researchers suggested that each seasonal influenza vaccination recruits few new T cells.

The CDR3 runs 15 residues. Trimming took off 0 bases at V and 5 bases at J, with 12 bases between the two ends. CDR1 and CDR2 (germline): SGDLS, YYNGEE. To note about this clonotype: The antigen remains undetermined.

Each CDR3 protein gets one entry after TCRdb re-called the RT-PCR reads with MiXCR. The table lists about 500,000 distinct CDR3 sequences, 15% to 20% of them singletons. The clonotype originates from a man aged 50-75 years who received an inactivated influenza vaccine. V usage is TRBV9 and J usage is TRBJ2-1, with D possibly TRBD1 on 6 matching bases. This sample comprised CD4+ T cells sorted from PBMCs, obtained around 25 months after vaccination. CDR3 in DNA: TGTGCCAGCAGCGTAGCAACAGGGTCCCACAATGAGCAGTTCTTC. As protein: CASSVATGSHNEQFF.